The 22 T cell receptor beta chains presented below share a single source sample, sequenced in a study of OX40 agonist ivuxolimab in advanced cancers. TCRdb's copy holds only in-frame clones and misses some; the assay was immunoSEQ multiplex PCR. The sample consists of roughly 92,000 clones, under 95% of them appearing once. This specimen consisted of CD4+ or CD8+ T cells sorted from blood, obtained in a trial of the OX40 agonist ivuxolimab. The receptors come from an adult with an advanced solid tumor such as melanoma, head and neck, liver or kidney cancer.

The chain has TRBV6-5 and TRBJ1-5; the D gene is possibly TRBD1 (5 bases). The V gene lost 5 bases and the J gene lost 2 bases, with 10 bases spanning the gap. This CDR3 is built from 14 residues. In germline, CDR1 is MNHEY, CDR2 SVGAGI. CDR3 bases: TGTGCCAGCAGTGGAGGGGCTGGCAATCAGCCCCAGCATTTT. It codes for CASSGGAGNQPQHF.

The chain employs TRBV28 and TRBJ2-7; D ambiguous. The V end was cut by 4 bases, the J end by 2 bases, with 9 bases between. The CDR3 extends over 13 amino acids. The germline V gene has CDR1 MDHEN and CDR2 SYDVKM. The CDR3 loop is CASSSLRPYEQYF. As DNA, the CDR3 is TGTGCCAGCAGTTCCCTGAGGCCCTACGAGCAGTACTTC.

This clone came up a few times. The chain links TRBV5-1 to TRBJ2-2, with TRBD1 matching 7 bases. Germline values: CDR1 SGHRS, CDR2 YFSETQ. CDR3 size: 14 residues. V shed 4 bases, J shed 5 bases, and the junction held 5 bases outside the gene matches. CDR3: CASSQGQLTGELFF. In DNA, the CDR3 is TGCGCCAGCAGCCAGGGACAGCTAACCGGGGAGCTGTTTTTT. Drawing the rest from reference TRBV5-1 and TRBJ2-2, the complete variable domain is KAGVTQTPRYLIKTRGQQVTLSCSPISGHRSVSWYQQTPGQGLQFLFEYFSETQRNKGNFPGRFSGRQFSNSRSEMNVSTLELGDSALYLCASSQGQLTGELFFGEGSRLTVL.

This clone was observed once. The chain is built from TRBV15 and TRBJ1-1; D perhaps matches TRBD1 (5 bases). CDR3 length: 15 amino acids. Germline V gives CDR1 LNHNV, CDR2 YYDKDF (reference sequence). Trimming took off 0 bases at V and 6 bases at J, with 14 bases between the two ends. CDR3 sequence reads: CATSRDQTKGAEAFF. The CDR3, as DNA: TGTGCCACCAGCAGAGATCAAACCAAAGGGGCTGAAGCTTTCTTT.

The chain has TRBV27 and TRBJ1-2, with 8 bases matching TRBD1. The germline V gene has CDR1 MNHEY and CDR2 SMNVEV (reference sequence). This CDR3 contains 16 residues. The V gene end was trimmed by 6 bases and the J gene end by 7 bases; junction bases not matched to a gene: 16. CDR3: CASSHIPGDRGAGYTF. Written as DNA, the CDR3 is TGTGCCAGCAGCCACATTCCGGGCGACAGGGGAGCTGGCTACACCTTC.

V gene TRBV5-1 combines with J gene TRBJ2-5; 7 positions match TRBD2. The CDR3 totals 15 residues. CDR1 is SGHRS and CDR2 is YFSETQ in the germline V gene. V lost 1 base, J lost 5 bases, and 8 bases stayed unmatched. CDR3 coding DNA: TGCGCCAGCAGCTTGTTTCCCAGGGAGGGGGAGACCCAGTACTTC. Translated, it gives CASSLFPREGETQYF.

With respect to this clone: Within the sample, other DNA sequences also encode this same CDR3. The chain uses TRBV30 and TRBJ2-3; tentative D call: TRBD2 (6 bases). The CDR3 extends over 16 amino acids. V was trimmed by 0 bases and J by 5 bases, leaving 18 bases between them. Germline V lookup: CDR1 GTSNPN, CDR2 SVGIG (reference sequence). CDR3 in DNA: TGTGCCTGGAGTGTATCTGGCGGGATATTGATAGATACGCAGTATTTT. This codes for CAWSVSGGILIDTQYF.

The CDR3 loop reads CASMKVMNTEAFF. The CDR3 bases are TGCGCCAGCATGAAAGTCATGAACACTGAAGCTTTCTTT. This sequence joins TRBV5-1 and TRBJ1-1; D gene ambiguous. V lost 6 bases to trimming and J lost 0 bases, with 9 bases between them. This CDR3 spans 13 amino acids. Germline CDR1 reads SGHRS; CDR2 reads YFSETQ.

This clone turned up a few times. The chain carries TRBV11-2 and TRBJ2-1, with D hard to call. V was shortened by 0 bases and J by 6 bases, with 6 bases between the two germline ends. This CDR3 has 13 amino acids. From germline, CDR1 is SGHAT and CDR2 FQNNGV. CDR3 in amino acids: CASSLERINEQFF. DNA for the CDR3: TGTGCCAGCAGCTTAGAACGGATCAATGAGCAGTTCTTC.

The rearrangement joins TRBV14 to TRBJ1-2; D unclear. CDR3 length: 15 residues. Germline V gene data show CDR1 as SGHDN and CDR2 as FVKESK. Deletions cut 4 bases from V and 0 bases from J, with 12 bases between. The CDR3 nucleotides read TGTGCCAGCAGCCTGGGTGCACGAACTAACTATGGCTACACCTTC. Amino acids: CASSLGARTNYGYTF.

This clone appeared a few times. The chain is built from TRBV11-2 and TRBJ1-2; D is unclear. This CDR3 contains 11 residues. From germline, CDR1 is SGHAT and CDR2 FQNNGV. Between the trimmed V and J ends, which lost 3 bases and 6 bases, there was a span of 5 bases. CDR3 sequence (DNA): TGTGCCAGCAGCTTTAGGGATGGCTACACCTTC. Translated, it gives CASSFRDGYTF.

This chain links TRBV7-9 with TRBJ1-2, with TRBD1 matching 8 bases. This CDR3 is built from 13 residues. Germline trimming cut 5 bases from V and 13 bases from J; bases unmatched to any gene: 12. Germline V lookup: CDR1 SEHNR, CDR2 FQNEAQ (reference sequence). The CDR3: CASSVPGQVVSTF. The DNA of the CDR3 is TGTGCCAGCAGCGTACCGGGACAGGTAGTTTCCACCTTC.

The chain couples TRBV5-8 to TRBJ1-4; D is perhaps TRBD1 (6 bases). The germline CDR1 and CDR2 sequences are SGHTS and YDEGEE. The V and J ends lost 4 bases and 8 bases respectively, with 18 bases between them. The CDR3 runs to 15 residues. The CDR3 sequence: CASSGGRTEGEKLFF. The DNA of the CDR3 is TGTGCCAGCAGCGGCGGCCGGACAGAGGGGGAAAAACTGTTTTTT.

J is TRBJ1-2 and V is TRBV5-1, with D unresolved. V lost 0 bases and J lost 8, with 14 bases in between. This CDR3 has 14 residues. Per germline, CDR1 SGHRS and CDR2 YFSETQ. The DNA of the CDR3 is TGCGCCAGCAGCTTGGAAGGCAGTCTCTACGGCTACACCTTC. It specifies CASSLEGSLYGYTF. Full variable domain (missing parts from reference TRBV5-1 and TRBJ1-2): KAGVTQTPRYLIKTRGQQVTLSCSPISGHRSVSWYQQTPGQGLQFLFEYFSETQRNKGNFPGRFSGRQFSNSRSEMNVSTLELGDSALYLCASSLEGSLYGYTFGSGTRLTVV.

The CDR3 bases are TGTGCCAGCAGCAGGACAGGGGGGCAGTCAGGCTACACCTTC. Translated, it gives CASSRTGGQSGYTF. The chain combines TRBV27 with TRBJ1-2, with TRBD1 matching 10 bases. The germline V gene has CDR1 MNHEY and CDR2 SMNVEV (reference sequence). Germline trimming cut 6 bases from V and 8 bases from J; bases unmatched to any gene: 9. This CDR3 contains 14 residues.

The CDR3 sequence is CASSWGQGTLGAFF. The CDR3 nucleotides are TGTGCCAGCAGCTGGGGACAGGGTACCTTGGGGGCTTTCTTT. The V call is TRBV5-8, the J call TRBJ1-1; 9 bases fit TRBD1. After removal of 3 bases from V and 11 bases from J, the junction contained 11 bases not matched to a gene. Per germline, CDR1 SGHTS and CDR2 YDEGEE. The CDR3 is 14 residues long.

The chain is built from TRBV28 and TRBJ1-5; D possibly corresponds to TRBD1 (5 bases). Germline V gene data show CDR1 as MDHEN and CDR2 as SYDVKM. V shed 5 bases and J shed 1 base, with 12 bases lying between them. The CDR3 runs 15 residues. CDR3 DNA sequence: TGTGCCAGCAGTGGGGGACTTAGAAGCAATCAGCCCCAGCATTTT. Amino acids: CASSGGLRSNQPQHF.

The CDR3 here is CASSLDARAHNEQFF. CDR3 nucleotides: TGTGCCAGCAGCTTAGATGCCAGGGCCCACAATGAGCAGTTCTTC. The V gene is TRBV7-2, the J gene TRBJ2-1; a weak D match, TRBD1 (5 bases). This CDR3 region has 15 residues. Deletions cut 1 base from V and 5 bases from J, with 12 bases between. The V gene's germline CDR1 is SGHTA and CDR2 FQGNSA.

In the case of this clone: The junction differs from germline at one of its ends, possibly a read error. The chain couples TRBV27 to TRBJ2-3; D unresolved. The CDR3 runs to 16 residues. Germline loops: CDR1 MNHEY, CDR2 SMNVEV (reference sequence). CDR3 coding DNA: TGTGCCACCAGTACTGTCCTTGGCGTCTACACAGATACGCAGTATTTT. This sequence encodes CATSTVLGVYTDTQYF.

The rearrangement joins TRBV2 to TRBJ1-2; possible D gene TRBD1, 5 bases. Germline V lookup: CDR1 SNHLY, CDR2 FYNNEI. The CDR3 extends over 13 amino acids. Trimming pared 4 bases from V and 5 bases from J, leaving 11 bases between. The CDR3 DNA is TGTGCCAGCAGTGTCTGGGGGGGATATGGCTACACCTTC. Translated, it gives CASSVWGGYGYTF.

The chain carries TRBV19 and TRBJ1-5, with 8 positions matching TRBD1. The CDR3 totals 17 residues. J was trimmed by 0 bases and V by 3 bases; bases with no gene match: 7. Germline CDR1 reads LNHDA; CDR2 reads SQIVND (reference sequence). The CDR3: CASSIGQGYDSNQPQHF. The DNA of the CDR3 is TGTGCCAGTAGTATCGGACAGGGATATGATAGCAATCAGCCCCAGCATTTT.

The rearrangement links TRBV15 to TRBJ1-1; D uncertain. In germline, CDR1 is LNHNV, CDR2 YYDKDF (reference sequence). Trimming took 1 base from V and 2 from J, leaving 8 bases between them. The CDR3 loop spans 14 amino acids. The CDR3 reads CATSRGNTNTEAFF. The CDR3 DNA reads TGTGCCACCAGCAGAGGGAACACCAACACTGAAGCTTTCTTT.